The 18 T cell receptor beta chains below were found in one sample sequenced in a study of blood T cell repertoires in COVID-19. Using immunoSEQ multiplex PCR, the repertoire was profiled, and TCRdb retains in-frame clones only, with some absent. The data show approximately 300,000 clones, around 89% seen once. The sample consisted of peripheral blood. Receptors originate from a man aged 25 to 40 with acute or convalescent COVID-19.

As for this clone: Other nucleotide sequences in the sample specify the same CDR3. The chain has TRBV3-1 (or the pseudogene TRBV3-2) and TRBJ2-1, with 10 bases lining up with TRBD1. CDR1 and CDR2 (germline): LGHDT, YNNKEL (reference sequence). V lost 4 bases and J lost 6; bases outside the gene matches: 3. The CDR3 loop spans 14 amino acids. Here the CDR3 reads CASSRRTGGNEQFF. The DNA of the CDR3 is TGTGCCAGCAGCCGGAGGACAGGGGGCAATGAGCAGTTCTTC.

The rearrangement links TRBV6-2 or TRBV6-3 to TRBJ1-5, with D perhaps TRBD1 (5 bases). The V gene lost 6 bases and the J gene lost 3 bases, with 12 bases spanning the gap. CDR3 size: 14 residues. Germline CDR1 and CDR2: MNHEY and SVGEGT. The CDR3 DNA sequence: TGTGCCAGCAGATACGGGGGGTCCAATCAGCCCCAGCATTTT. Translation gives CASRYGGSNQPQHF.

The V gene is TRBV14, the J gene TRBJ1-2; no clear D. This CDR3 is 16 amino acids long. V was shortened by 0 bases and J by 0 bases, with 11 bases between the two germline ends. Per the germline V gene, CDR1 is SGHDN and CDR2 is FVKESK. CDR3 nucleotide sequence: TGTGCCAGCAGCCAAGATTCCGGGAAAGCTAACTATGGCTACACCTTC. Translating it yields CASSQDSGKANYGYTF.

The chain links TRBV5-8 to TRBJ2-6; D remains unclear. Trimming cost V 0 bases and J 0 bases, with 7 bases left between them. The germline V gene encodes CDR1 SGHTS and CDR2 YDEGEE. The CDR3 loop spans 16 amino acids. This CDR3 is CASSLARGSGANVLTF. In nucleotides, the CDR3 is TGTGCCAGCAGCTTGGCCCGCGGCTCTGGGGCCAACGTCCTGACTTTC.

V is TRBV2 and J is TRBJ1-6; 7 bases line up with TRBD1. CDR3 size: 15 residues. V shed 4 bases and J 5 bases; nucleotides not matched to a gene: 5. Germline V CDR1 and CDR2: SNHLY, FYNNEI. Here the CDR3 DNA reads TGTGCCAGCAGTGCAGGGACAGCTGATAATTCACCCCTCCACTTT. Translating it yields CASSAGTADNSPLHF.

V usage is TRBV10-2 and J usage is TRBJ1-6; D is unclear. The V end lost 3 bases, the J end lost 12 bases, and 6 bases lay between the germline ends. Germline CDR1 is WSHSY and CDR2 is SAAADI. The CDR3 length is 11 residues. CDR3 sequence (DNA): TGCGCCAGCAGTGACCGGGAACCCCTCCACTTT. It translates to CASSDREPLHF.

This clone was counted a single time. Other DNA sequences in the sample encode the same CDR3. This rearrangement joins TRBV5-4 to TRBJ2-1; 11 bases fit TRBD2. CDR1 is SGHNT, CDR2 YYREEE, per germline (reference sequence). V shed 2 bases and J 4 bases; nucleotides not matched to a gene: 2. This CDR3 is built from 15 residues. CDR3 nucleotides: TGTGCCAGCAGCTTAACTAGCGGGGGATACAATGAGCAGTTCTTC. Protein sequence: CASSLTSGGYNEQFF.

The chain recombines TRBV2 with TRBJ1-2; D is unresolved. The V end lost 6 bases, the J end lost 5 bases, and 4 bases lay between the germline ends. This CDR3 has 10 amino acids. Germline CDR1 is SNHLY and CDR2 is FYNNEI. The CDR3 coding sequence is TGTGCCAGCAGACTGTATGGCTACACCTTC. It is translated as CASRLYGYTF.

This chain links TRBV20-1 with TRBJ2-1; 7 nucleotides match TRBD2. The CDR3 is 15 amino acids. V dropped 3 bases and J dropped 4; count of bases not matched to a gene: 9. CDR1 and CDR2 from the germline V gene are DFQATT and SNEGSKA (reference sequence). DNA for the CDR3: TGCAGTGCTAGTACGGGAGGAGCGGGTTACAATGAGCAGTTCTTC. It specifies CSASTGGAGYNEQFF.

The V and J genes are TRBV14 and TRBJ1-6, with a weak D call TRBD1 (6 bases). V lost 0 bases, J lost 8 bases, and 11 bases lay in between. This CDR3 has 15 residues. Germline assignment: CDR1 SGHDN and CDR2 FVKESK. The chain's CDR3 is CASSQDFRGDSPLHF. For the CDR3, the DNA is TGTGCCAGCAGCCAAGATTTCAGGGGAGATTCACCCCTCCACTTT.

This chain joins TRBV19 and TRBJ2-1; 7 nucleotides agree with TRBD2. J gave up 9 bases and V 2 bases, and 7 bases lay outside the gene matches. The germline CDR1 and CDR2 sequences are LNHDA and SQIVND (reference sequence). The CDR3 length is 14 residues. The CDR3 protein is CASSILADPSEQFF. In nucleotides, the CDR3 is TGTGCCAGTAGTATACTAGCGGACCCGAGTGAGCAGTTCTTC.

This clone appeared once. V usage is TRBV6-5 and J usage is TRBJ2-1, with D tentatively TRBD2 (6 bases). V was trimmed by 4 bases and J by 6 bases, leaving 13 bases between them. CDR1 and CDR2 (germline): MNHEY, SVGAGI. The CDR3 is 14 residues long. DNA for the CDR3: TGTGCCAGCAGTTTCGCGGGATCCCTCAATGAGCAGTTCTTC. Encoded protein: CASSFAGSLNEQFF.

V usage is TRBV28 and J usage is TRBJ2-7; D call uncertain. The V end lost 4 bases, the J end lost 4 bases, and 14 bases lay between the germline ends. In germline, CDR1 is MDHEN, CDR2 SYDVKM. The CDR3 has 14 residues. The CDR3 loop reads CASSSYSGPYEQYF. DNA for the CDR3: TGTGCCAGCAGTTCCTACAGTGGGCCTTACGAGCAGTACTTC.

V and J are TRBV6-5 and TRBJ1-6; TRBD1 matches at 10 bases. The CDR3 has 14 amino acids. V lost 2 bases to trimming and J lost 10 bases; unmatched junction nucleotides: 2. Germline CDR1 and CDR2: MNHEY and SVGAGI. In nucleotides, the CDR3 is TGTGCCAGCAGTTACGACAGGGGGCCCTCACCCCTCCACTTT. This translates into CASSYDRGPSPLHF.

The V and J genes are TRBV28 and TRBJ2-3; 10 bases agree with TRBD2. CDR3 length: 15 amino acids. Germline values: CDR1 MDHEN, CDR2 SYDVKM. Losses at the gene ends were 2 bases for V and 7 bases for J; bases not matched to a gene: 6. CDR3 DNA sequence: TGTGCCAGCAGTTTAGAGCGGGGGGGCCGTAATACGCAGTATTTT. This codes for CASSLERGGRNTQYF.

The chain combines TRBV9 with TRBJ2-4, with unresolved D. Trimming shortened V by 0 bases and J by 4 bases, and 5 bases separated the two germline ends. The CDR3 covers 13 residues. Germline lookup yields CDR1 SGDLS and CDR2 YYNGEE. CDR3 residues: CASSVDEKNIQYF. CDR3 coding DNA: TGTGCCAGCAGCGTAGACGAGAAAAACATTCAGTACTTC. Full variable domain (remainder filled in from reference TRBV9 and TRBJ2-4): DSGVTQTPKHLITATGQRVTLRCSPRSGDLSVYWYQQSLDQGLQFLIQYYNGEERAKGNILERFSAQQFPDLHSELNLSSLELGDSALYFCASSVDEKNIQYFGAGTRLSVL.

The rearrangement uses TRBV9 and TRBJ1-5; possible D gene TRBD1, 5 bases. There are 13 residues in the CDR3. Trimming removed 2 bases at V and 6 bases at J, with 9 bases between. CDR1 is SGDLS and CDR2 is YYNGEE in the germline V gene. For the CDR3, the DNA is TGTGCCAGCAGCGTGGGGCATGGTCAGCCCCAGCATTTT. This sequence encodes CASSVGHGQPQHF.

The V gene is TRBV28, the J gene TRBJ1-2; the D gene is possibly TRBD1 (5 bases). Trimming pared 8 bases from V and 2 bases from J, leaving 21 bases between. Looked up from germline, CDR1 is MDHEN and CDR2 is SYDVKM. This CDR3 is built from 16 residues. CDR3 sequence: CASFSSWTPKNYGYTF. The CDR3 DNA sequence: TGTGCCAGCTTTAGTTCTTGGACACCAAAAAACTATGGCTACACCTTC.